This T cell receptor beta chain was documented in a study of blood T cell repertoires in COVID-19. Whole-study context: Sites in the United States, Italy and Spain provided acute and convalescent COVID-19 samples. PBMCs, B-cell-depleted T cells, or T cells were the source of the cDNA or gDNA that made up the material.

The CDR3 covers 15 residues. Trimming left V 3 bases short and J 4 bases short, with 15 bases between. In germline, CDR1 is KGHSH, CDR2 LQKENI. This clone was seen only a few times. Clones were sequenced by immunoSEQ multiplex PCR, and TCRdb holds only the in-frame ones, with some missing. The table records roughly 160,000 clones, about four fifths of them present only once. The chain recombines TRBV18 with TRBJ1-1, with a weak D call TRBD1 (5 bases). This TCR derives from a man aged 70-80 years with active or convalescent COVID-19. Sequenced material: peripheral blood. The CDR3 protein is CASSPPGRGGTEAFF. CDR3 sequence (DNA): TGTGCCAGCTCACCCCCGGGGAGGGGTGGCACTGAAGCTTTCTTT.